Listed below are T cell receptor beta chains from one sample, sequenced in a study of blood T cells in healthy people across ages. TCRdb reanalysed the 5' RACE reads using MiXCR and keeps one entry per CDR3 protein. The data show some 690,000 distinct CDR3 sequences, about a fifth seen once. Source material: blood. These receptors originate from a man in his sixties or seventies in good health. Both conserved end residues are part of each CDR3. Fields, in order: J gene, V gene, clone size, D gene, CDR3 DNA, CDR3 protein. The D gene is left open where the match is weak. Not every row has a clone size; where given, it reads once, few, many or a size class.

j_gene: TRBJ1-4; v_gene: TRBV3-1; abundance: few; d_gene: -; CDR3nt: TGTGCCAGCAGCCCCACGTTAGGGATCGGGGAAAAACTGTTTTTT; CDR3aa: CASSPTLGIGEKLFF
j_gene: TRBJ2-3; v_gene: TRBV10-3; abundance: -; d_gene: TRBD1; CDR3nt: TGTGCCAAGGAAGCTACAGGGGGCGGAACAGATACGCAGTATTTT; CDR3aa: CAKEATGGGTDTQYF
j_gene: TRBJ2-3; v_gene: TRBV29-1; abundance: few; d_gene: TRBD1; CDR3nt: TGCAGCGTTGAAGACGACAGGGGATTCGATGATACGCAGTATTTT; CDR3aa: CSVEDDRGFDDTQYF
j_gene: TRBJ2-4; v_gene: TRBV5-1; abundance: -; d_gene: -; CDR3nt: TGCGCCAGCAGCTTGGCCGCGGGCCTTGGTTCAAACATTCAGTACTTC; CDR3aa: CASSLAAGLGSNIQYF
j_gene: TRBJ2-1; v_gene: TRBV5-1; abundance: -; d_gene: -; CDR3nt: TGCGCCAGCAGCTTGGAACCGGGCCTAACCAATGAGCAGTTCTTC; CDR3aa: CASSLEPGLTNEQFF
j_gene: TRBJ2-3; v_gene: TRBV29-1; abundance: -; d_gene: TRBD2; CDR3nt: TGCAGCGTTGAAGTGGGACTAGCGGGAGCAGATACGCAGTATTTT; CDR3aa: CSVEVGLAGADTQYF
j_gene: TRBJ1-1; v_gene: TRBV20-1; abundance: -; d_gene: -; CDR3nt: TGCAGTGCTGCCCCCCCGGACTGGTACGAAGCTTTCTTT; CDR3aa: CSAAPPDWYEAFF
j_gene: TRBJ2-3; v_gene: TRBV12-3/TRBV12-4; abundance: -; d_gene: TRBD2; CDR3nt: TGTGCCAGCAGTTTGGTAGCGGGCAGTTTACTTAGCACAGATACGCAGTATTTT; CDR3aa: CASSLVAGSLLSTDTQYF
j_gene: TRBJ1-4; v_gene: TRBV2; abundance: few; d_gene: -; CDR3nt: TGTGCCAGCAGTGCGGGGGGACAAGTTGGAGAAAAACTGTTTTTT; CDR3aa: CASSAGGQVGEKLFF
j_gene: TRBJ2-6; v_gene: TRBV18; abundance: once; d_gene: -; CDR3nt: TGTGCCAGCTCACCGGTTCAGGGGTCTGGGGCCAACGTCCCGACTTTC; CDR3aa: CASSPVQGSGANVPTF
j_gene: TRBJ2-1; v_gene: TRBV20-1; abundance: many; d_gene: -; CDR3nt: TGCAGTGCGGAGTTACCCGGGACCCGCAATGAGCAGTTCTTC; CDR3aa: CSAELPGTRNEQFF
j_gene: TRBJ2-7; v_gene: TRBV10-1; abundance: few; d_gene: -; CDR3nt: TGCGCCAGTGCTAAGGGGTCCTACGAGCAGTACTTC; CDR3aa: CASAKGSYEQYF
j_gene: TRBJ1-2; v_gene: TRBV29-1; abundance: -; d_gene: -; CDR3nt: TGCAGCGTTGACGAAGGGAAGGGTCTCTATGGCTACACCTTC; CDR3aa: CSVDEGKGLYGYTF
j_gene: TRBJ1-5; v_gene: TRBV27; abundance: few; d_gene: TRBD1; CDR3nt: TGTGCCAGCAGTTTTCGATGGGGACAGGGAATTCAGCCCCAGCATTTT; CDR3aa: CASSFRWGQGIQPQHF
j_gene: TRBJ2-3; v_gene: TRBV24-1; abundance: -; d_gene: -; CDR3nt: TGTGCCACCAGTCGACAGGGCACAGATACGCAGTATTTT; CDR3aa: CATSRQGTDTQYF
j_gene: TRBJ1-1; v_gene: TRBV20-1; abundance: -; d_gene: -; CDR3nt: TGCAGTGCTAGTCCCCAATTGGACGCTTTCTTT; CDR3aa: CSASPQLDAFF
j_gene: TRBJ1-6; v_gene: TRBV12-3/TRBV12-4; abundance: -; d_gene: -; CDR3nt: TGTGCCAGCAACGTAGACAGAAAGAATTCACCCCTCCACTTT; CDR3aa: CASNVDRKNSPLHF
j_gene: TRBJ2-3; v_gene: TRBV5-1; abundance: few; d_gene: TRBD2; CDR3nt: TGCGCCAGCAGCCGGAACGGAGCGGGAGACACAGATACGCAGTATTTT; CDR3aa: CASSRNGAGDTDTQYF
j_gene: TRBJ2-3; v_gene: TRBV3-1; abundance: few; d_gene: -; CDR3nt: TGTGCCAGCAGGATCCATGGAGCAGATACGCAGTATTTT; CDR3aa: CASRIHGADTQYF
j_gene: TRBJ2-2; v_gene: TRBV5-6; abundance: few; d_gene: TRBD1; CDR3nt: TGTGCCAGCAGCTACGGGACAGGGGTGGACGGGGAGCTGTTTTTT; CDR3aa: CASSYGTGVDGELFF
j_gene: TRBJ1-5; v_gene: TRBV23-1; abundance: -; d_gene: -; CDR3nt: TGCGCCAGCAGTCTGCGGCAGGCCCAGCATTTT; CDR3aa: CASSLRQAQHF
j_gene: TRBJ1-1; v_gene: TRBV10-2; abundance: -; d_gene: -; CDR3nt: TGCGCCAGCAGTGAGTGGGGGGCCAACACTGAAGCTTTCTTT; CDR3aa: CASSEWGANTEAFF
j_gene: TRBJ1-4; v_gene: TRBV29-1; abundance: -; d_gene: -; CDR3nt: TGCAGCGTTGCCAGAACTAATGAAAAACTGTTTTTT; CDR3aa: CSVARTNEKLFF
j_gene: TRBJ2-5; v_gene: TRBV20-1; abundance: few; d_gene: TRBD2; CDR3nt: TGCAGTGCTAGGACTAGCGGGAGGAGTTCGGTTCAAGAGACCCAGTACTTC; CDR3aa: CSARTSGRSSVQETQYF
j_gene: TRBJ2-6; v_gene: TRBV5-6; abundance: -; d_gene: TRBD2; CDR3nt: TGTGCCAGCGCAGGGCTAGCGGGGGCCCTCTCTGGGGCCAACGTCCTGACTTTC; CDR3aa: CASAGLAGALSGANVLTF
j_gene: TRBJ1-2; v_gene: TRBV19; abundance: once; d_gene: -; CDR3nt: TGTGCCAGTAGTACCAACATGGCCGACTATGGCTACACCTTC; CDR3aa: CASSTNMADYGYTF
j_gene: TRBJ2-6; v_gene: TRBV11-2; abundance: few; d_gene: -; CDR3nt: TGTGCCAGCAGCTTGCGGTACAGCTCTGGGGCCAACGTCCTGACTTTC; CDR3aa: CASSLRYSSGANVLTF
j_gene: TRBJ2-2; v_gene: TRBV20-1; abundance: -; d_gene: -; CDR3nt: TGCAGTGCTAGAGTACCGGCCCAACGGGAGCTGTTTTTT; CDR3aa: CSARVPAQRELFF
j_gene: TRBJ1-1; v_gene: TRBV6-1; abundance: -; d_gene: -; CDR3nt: TGTGCCAGCAGTGAACCTGTTGGGACACCACGGCGAACTGAAGCTTTCTTT; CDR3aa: CASSEPVGTPRRTEAFF
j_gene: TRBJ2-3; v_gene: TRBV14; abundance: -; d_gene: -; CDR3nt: TGTGCCAGCAGCCAAGAGAACATACGCACAGATACGCAGTATTTT; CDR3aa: CASSQENIRTDTQYF
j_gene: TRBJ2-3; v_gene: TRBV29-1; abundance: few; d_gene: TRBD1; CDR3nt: TGCAGCGTTGGAGGGGACAGCAGCACAGATACGCAGTATTTT; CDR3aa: CSVGGDSSTDTQYF
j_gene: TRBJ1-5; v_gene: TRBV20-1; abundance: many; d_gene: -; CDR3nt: TGCAGTGCTAGGGAACTGACGGGCAATCAGCCCCAGCATTTT; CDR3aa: CSARELTGNQPQHF
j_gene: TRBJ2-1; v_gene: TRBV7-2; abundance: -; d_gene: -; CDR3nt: TGTGCCAGCAGCCACCGGGACGTATTCAATGAGCAGTTCTTC; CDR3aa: CASSHRDVFNEQFF
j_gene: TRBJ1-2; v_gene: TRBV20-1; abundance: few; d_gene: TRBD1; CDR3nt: TGCAGTGCTAGTGGGGGACAGCGACCTCCCTATGGTGGCTACACCTTC; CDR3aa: CSASGGQRPPYGGYTF
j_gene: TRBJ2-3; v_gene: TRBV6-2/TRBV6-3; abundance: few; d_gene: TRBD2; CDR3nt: TGTGCCAGCAGTTACAGACAACTAGCGGGGGCAAGAGATACGCAGTATTTT; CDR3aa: CASSYRQLAGARDTQYF
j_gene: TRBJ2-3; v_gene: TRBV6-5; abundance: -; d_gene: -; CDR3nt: -; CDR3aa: CASSFWASGTDTHYF
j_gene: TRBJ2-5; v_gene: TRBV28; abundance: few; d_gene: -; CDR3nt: TGTGCCAGCAAAATAGGAGGGGTACAAGAGACCCAGTACTTC; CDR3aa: CASKIGGVQETQYF
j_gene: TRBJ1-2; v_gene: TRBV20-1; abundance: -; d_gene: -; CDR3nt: TGCAGTGCTAGTCCCACGGGGGCATATGGCTACACCTTC; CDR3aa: CSASPTGAYGYTF
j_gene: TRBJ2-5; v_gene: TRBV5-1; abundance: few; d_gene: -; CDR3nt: TGCGCCAGCAGCTTGCAGGATCCCCAAGAGACCCAGTACTTC; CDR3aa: CASSLQDPQETQYF
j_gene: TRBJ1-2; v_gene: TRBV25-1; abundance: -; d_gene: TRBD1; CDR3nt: TGTGCCAGCAGTGCGGGACAGGGGAACGGCTACACCTTC; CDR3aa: CASSAGQGNGYTF
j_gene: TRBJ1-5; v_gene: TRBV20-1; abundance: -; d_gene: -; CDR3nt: TGCAGTGCTAGAGGACAGGATCAGCCCCAGCATTTT; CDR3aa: CSARGQDQPQHF
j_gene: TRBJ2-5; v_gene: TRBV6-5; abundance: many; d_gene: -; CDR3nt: TGTGCCAGCAGTTACGGGGGGACCCAGTACTTC; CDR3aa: CASSYGGTQYF
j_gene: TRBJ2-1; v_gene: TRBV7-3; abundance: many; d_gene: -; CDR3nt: TGTGCCAGCAGCCTTAAAACAAAGCAGTTCTTC; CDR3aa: CASSLKTKQFF
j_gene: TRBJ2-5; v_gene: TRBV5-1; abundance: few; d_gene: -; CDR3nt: TGCGCCAGCAGCTTGCCAGCACAACAAGAGACCCAGTACTTC; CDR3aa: CASSLPAQQETQYF
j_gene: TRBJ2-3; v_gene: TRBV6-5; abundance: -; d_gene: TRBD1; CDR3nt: TGTGCCAGCAGTTTCTGGGGACAGGGCCCCACAGATACGCAGTATTTT; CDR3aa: CASSFWGQGPTDTQYF
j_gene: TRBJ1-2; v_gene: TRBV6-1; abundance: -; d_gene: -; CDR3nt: TGTGCCAGCTTCAAAGGTGCGGGGGCCCGGGAAGGCTACACCTTC; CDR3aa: CASFKGAGAREGYTF
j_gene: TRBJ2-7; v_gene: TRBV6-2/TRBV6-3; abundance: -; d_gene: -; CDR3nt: TGTGCCAGCAGTTCTGGCGGACGGGACTCCTACGAGCAGTACTTC; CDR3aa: CASSSGGRDSYEQYF
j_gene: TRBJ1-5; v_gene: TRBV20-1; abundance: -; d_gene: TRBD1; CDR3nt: TGCAGCGCCCAGACAGGGCTCAATCAGCCCCAGCATTTT; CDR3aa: CSAQTGLNQPQHF
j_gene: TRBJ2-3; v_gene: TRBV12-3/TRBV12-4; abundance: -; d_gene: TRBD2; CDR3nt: TGTGCCAGCAGACAAATAGCGGGAGGCACAGATACGCAGTATTTT; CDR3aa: CASRQIAGGTDTQYF
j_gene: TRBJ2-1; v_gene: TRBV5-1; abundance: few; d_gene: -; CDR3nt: TGCGCCAGCAGTATTAATGGGGAGAGCTCCTACAATGAGCAGTTCTTC; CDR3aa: CASSINGESSYNEQFF
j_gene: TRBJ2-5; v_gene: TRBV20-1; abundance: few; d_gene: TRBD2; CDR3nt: TGCAGTGCTAGAACCACTAGCGGGCGAGAGACCCAGTACTTC; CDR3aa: CSARTTSGRETQYF
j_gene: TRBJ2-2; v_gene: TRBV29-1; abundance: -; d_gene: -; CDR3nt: TGCAGCGTTGGGGAGCCAACCGGGGAGCTGTTTTTT; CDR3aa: CSVGEPTGELFF
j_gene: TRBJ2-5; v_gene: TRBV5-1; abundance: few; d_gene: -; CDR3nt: TGCGCCAGCAGCCGGACGCAGCGGGAAGAGACCCAGTACTTC; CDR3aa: CASSRTQREETQYF
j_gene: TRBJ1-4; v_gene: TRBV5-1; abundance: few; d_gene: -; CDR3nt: TGCGCCAGCAGCTTGGAAGGGTTGTGGGAAAAACTGTTTTTT; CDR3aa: CASSLEGLWEKLFF
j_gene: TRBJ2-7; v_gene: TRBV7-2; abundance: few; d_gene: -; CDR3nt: TGTGCCAGCAGCTTAGGGGGACTCGCCTACGAGCAGTACTTC; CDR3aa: CASSLGGLAYEQYF
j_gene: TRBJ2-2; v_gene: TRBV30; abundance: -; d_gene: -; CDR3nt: TGTGCCTGGAGTACCCAGTCCCGGACCGGGGAGCTGTTTTTT; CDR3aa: CAWSTQSRTGELFF
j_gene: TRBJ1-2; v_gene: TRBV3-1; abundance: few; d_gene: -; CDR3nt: TGTGCCAGCAGCCAAAGAGACGGCTATGGCTACACCTTC; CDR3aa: CASSQRDGYGYTF
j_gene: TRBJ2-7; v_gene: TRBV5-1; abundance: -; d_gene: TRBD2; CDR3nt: TGCGCCAGCAGCTTGGCCTTCTCTGGCGGGAGGGGGTACGAGCAGTACTTC; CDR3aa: CASSLAFSGGRGYEQYF
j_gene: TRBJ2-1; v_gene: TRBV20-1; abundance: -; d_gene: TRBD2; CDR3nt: TGCAGTGCGTCCCTAGCGGGAGGGAAACACAATGAGCAGTTCTTC; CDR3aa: CSASLAGGKHNEQFF
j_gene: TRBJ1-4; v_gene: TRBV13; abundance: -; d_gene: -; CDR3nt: TGTGCCAGCAGCTTAGACGGGATGTGGGGCGGAGAAAAACCGTTTTTT; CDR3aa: CASSLDGMWGGEKPFF